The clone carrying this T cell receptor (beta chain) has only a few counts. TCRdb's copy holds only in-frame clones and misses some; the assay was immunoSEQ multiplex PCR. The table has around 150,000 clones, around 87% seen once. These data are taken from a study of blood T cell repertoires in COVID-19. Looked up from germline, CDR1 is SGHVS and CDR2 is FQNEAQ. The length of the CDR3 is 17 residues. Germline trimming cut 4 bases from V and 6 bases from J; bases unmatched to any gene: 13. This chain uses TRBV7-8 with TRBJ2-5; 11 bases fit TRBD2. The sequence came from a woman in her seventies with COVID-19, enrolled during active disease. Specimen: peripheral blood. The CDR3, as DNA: TGTGCCAGCAGCTCCCCCGTAGCGGGGGGGCTGGTAAAGACCCAGTACTTC. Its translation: CASSSPVAGGLVKTQYF.